One and the same sample provided the 5 T cell receptor beta chains below, sequenced in a study of tissue T cells after allogeneic stem cell transplantation. Time point defined: mouse harvest day 14 after allogeneic transplant. Mouse grafts combined 10^7 T-cell-depleted bone marrow cells with 10^6 splenic CD5+ T cells. Assay: immunoSEQ multiplex PCR; the TCRdb copy retains only in-frame clones and omits some. The profile covers approximately 5,000 clones, with around 29% appearing a single time and 6.7% taken by the ten largest. Sequencing was carried out using skin. The receptors stem from a female BALB/c mouse given C57BL/6 T cells with graft-versus-host disease after an allogeneic hematopoietic cell transplant.

A note on this clone: Gene and germline names: mouse. The read stops 1 residue short of the end of the CDR3; the missing end is completed from the germline J gene. The chain uses TRBV17 and TRBJ2-7, with TRBD2 identical over 10 bases. The ends lost 2 bases at V and 7 bases at J; junction bases unmatched: 2. The germline V gene has CDR1 MNHDT and CDR2 YYDKIL. The CDR3 has 13 residues. The sequenced CDR3 bases are TGTGCTAGCAGTAGACTGGGGGGGCGGGAACAGTAC. This translates into CASSRLGGREQY. In full, the CDR3 reads CASSRLGGREQYF. Together with reference TRBV17 and TRBJ2-7, the CDR3 gives the full variable domain: DTTVKQNPRYKLARVGKPVNLICSQTMNHDTMYWYQKKPNQAPKLLLFYYDKILNREADTFEKFQSSRPNNSFCSLYIGSAGLEYSAMYLCASSRLGGREQYFGPGTRLTVL.

As for this clone: Gene and germline names: mouse. The CDR3 end is not reached by the read, which stops 1 residue before it; the germline J gene fills it in. The V and J genes are TRBV3 and TRBJ2-1; TRBD2 aligns across 12 bases. This CDR3 is 15 amino acids long. V lost 4 bases, J lost 7 bases, and 5 bases stayed unmatched. Per germline, CDR1 SNHLY and CDR2 FYNGKV (reference sequence). The CDR3: CASSSGLGGGAEQFF. CDR3 DNA, as far as it was read: TGTGCCAGCAGCTCGGGACTGGGGGGCGGGGCTGAGCAGTTC.

With respect to this clone: Gene and germline names: mouse. The CDR3 goes on 1 residue after the read ends, and that part is filled in from the germline J gene. This chain connects TRBV26 to TRBJ1-1; 9 nucleotides match TRBD1. The CDR3 extends over 13 amino acids. Losses at the gene ends were 6 bases for V and 4 bases for J; bases not matched to a gene: 3. The germline gives CDR1 KGHPV, CDR2 FQNQEV (reference sequence). The sequenced part of the CDR3 DNA is TGTGCCAGCAGCCGACAGGGGGGCACAGAAGTCTTC. Translating it yields CASSRQGGTEVF. The entire CDR3 sequence reads CASSRQGGTEVFF.

Of note for this clone: Genes here carry mouse names. Sequencing ends 1 residue short of the CDR3 end; the germline J gene provides the rest. This chain uses TRBV26 with TRBJ2-3; D possibly corresponds to TRBD1 (6 bases). Germline assignment: CDR1 KGHPV and CDR2 FQNQEV (reference sequence). V lost 4 bases to trimming and J lost 0 bases, with 11 bases between them. This CDR3 has 15 residues. CDR3 in amino acids: CASSHTGSSAETLYF. The sequenced part of the CDR3 DNA is TGTGCCAGCAGTCACACAGGGTCTAGTGCAGAAACGCTGTAT.

Relative to its sample, this clone is medium-sized. Mouse germline and gene names are used. Sequencing ends 1 residue short of the CDR3 end; the germline J gene provides the rest. V usage is TRBV26 and J usage is TRBJ2-1, with TRBD2 matching over 9 bases. Germline V gene data show CDR1 as KGHPV and CDR2 as FQNQEV (reference sequence). The CDR3 is 14 residues long. J was trimmed by 7 bases and V by 4 bases; bases with no gene match: 5. Partial CDR3 DNA: TGTGCCAGCAGTCCCCGACTGGGGGACGCTGAGCAGTTC. It translates to CASSPRLGDAEQF. The whole CDR3 region reads CASSPRLGDAEQFF.